This passage covers 2 T cell receptor beta chains from one sample sequenced in a study of blood T cell repertoires in COVID-19. The protocol was immunoSEQ multiplex PCR, while the TCRdb copy is restricted to in-frame clones and leaves out a portion. The sample lists approximately 220,000 clones; 80% to 85% were seen once. The sample was peripheral blood. These receptors originate from a woman aged 60 to 75 with acute or convalescent COVID-19.

This clone appeared a single time. The chain has TRBV4-2 and TRBJ2-7; D not certain. V dropped 0 bases and J dropped 2 bases, with 11 bases sitting between them. Germline-derived CDR1 and CDR2 are LGHNA and YNFKEQ. The CDR3 has 15 residues. Written as DNA, the CDR3 is TGTGCCAGCAGCCAAGAACAGCCGACGACCTACGAGCAGTACTTC. This sequence encodes CASSQEQPTTYEQYF.

This chain uses TRBV19 with TRBJ1-1, with 7 bases matching TRBD1. The CDR3 extends over 14 amino acids. V dropped 5 bases and J dropped 1; count of bases not matched to a gene: 4. The germline CDR1 and CDR2 sequences are LNHDA and SQIVND (reference sequence). CDR3 loop: CASSGGQKNTEAFF. The CDR3 bases are TGTGCCAGTAGTGGGGGACAGAAGAACACTGAAGCTTTCTTT.